This T cell receptor beta chain was sequenced during a study of cytomegalovirus exposure and HLA in healthy donors. General study results and limits: Researchers had no immune exposure information except CMV serostatus available. A later analysis revealed that TCR association rates differed between HLA loci, peaking at DRB1 and bottoming out at HLA-C. According to a later analysis, most TCR beta chains associated with CMV appeared HLA-restricted. Presence/absence analyses treated sequencing depth as roughly uniform across donors.

PCR employed 60 Vbeta and 13 Jbeta primers. Clones were read by immunoSEQ multiplex PCR, and TCRdb kept only the in-frame ones, dropping some. Of about 150,000 clones listed, 60% to 85% are singletons. This clone appeared a few times. As yet, its antigen is unknown. The receptor's source is a woman aged 40 to 49 in good health and CMV-seronegative. The sequenced material came from PBMCs.

Written as DNA, the CDR3 is TGTGCCAGCAGCTTAGTAGGGGGCACCTCCTACGAGCAGTACTTC. It specifies CASSLVGGTSYEQYF. J is TRBJ2-7 and V is TRBV11-2; 7 bases map to TRBD1. Germline CDR1 is SGHAT and CDR2 is FQNNGV. The CDR3 is 15 amino acids. Trimming took 1 base from V and 0 from J; bases not matched to a gene: 3.